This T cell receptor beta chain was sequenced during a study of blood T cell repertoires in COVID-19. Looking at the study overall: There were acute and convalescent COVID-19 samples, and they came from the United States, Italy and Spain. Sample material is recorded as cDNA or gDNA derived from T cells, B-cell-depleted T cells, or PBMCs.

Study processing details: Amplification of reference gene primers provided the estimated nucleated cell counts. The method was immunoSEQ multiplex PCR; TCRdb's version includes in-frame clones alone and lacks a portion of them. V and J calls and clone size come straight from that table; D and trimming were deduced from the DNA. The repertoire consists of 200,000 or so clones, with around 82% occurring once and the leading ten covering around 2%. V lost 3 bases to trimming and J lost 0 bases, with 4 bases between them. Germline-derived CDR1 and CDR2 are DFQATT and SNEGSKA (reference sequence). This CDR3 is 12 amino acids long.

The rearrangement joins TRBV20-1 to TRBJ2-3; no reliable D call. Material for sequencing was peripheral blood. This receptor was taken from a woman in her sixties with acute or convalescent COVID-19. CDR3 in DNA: TGCAGTGCTAGTCAGAGCACAGATACGCAGTATTTT. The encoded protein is CSASQSTDTQYF.